The following is a T cell receptor (beta chain) sequence with its context. What antigen it recognizes has not been identified. No much larger clone is present one base from it, and per-base qualities are unavailable. This specimen belongs to a study of blood T cell repertoires in COVID-19 (dated by TCRdb to about 2020). Describing the broader study: Samples covering the acute and convalescent phases of COVID-19 were provided by collaborators in the United States, Italy and Spain. The material from the prospective study consisted of cDNA or gDNA derived from T cells, B-cell-depleted T cells, or PBMCs. Deeply sampled blood TCRbeta repertoires from subjects exposed to, actively infected with, or recovered from COVID-19 were included in the dataset. A freely available public database, intended as a resource for researchers studying the immune response to SARS-CoV-2, is where the repertoires were released. The samples were drawn from two sources: the first 160 participants of the ongoing ImmuneRACE study, and 1,254 subjects contributed by 6 global collaborators. Nearly every sample came with metadata listing a de-identified subject ID, COVID-19 status, age in years and sex. Where available, HLA class I and class II types were obtained from metadata supplied by the sample provider rather than from assay-based typing. Beyond this particular receptor, the publication reports: Clinical and demographic metadata were provided uncurated, with the amount varying by source and participant.

The collaborating institutions used their own protocols to collect whole blood in K2EDTA tubes. For TCRbeta analysis, collaborators shipped samples as frozen whole blood, isolated PBMCs, or DNA extracted from either of those sample types. The immunoSEQ Assay, a bias-controlled multiplex PCR, was used to amplify TCRbeta CDR3 regions from genomic DNA. The source study handled its data this way. The number of nucleated cells in each sample was estimated from the amplification of reference gene primers within the assay. To quantify the absolute abundance of each unique TCRbeta CDR3 rearrangement, sequence reads were collapsed and filtered. Productive Simpson clonality was computed per sample as the square root of Simpson's diversity index over productive rearrangements. Here the immuneACCESS table is served through TCRdb, limited to in-frame sequences with V and J called. Missing clones are a known gap in these copies; in checked studies unresolved V genes cover under half, and the rest lacks a known reason. That table is the source of V, J and clone size, and D and trimming were worked out from the DNA. The sample table lists 30,000 to 45,000 clones, under 90% of them with a count of one. 12% of the sample is held by the ten biggest clonotypes.

This receptor was taken from a man aged 65 to 79 with acute or convalescent COVID-19. The sequenced sample consisted of peripheral blood.

For the CDR3, the sequence is CASSPYGTTYEQYF. DNA sequence: TGTGCCAGCAGCCCATACGGGACTACCTACGAGCAGTACTTC. In this chain, TRBV3-1 (or the pseudogene TRBV3-2) is recombined with TRBJ2-7, with TRBD2 matching 7 junction bases. From the cysteine through the phenylalanine, the CDR3 covers 14 amino acids. Only the CDR3 region is kept as DNA, spanning 42 bases read in frame from base 1. From V the trimming removes 4 bases and from J it removes 2 bases, while the gene matches leave 5 bases of the junction unaccounted for. Via the germline V gene (reference sequence), CDR1 is LGHDT and CDR2 YNNKEL.